A selection of T cell receptor beta chains follows, all from one sample in a study of blood T cells in healthy people across ages. TCRdb reprocessed the 5' RACE reads via MiXCR and lists one record per CDR3 protein. The sample holds around 800,000 distinct CDR3 sequences; around two fifths are singletons and the top ten take about 19%. The sample comprised blood. All receptors come from a man in his 60s in good health. The CDR3 runs from the conserved cysteine through the conserved F or W. D genes are given only for firm matches. Rows may omit the clone size; those that give it use once, few, many or a size class.

j_call,v_call,clone_size,d_call,cdr3_length,cdr3_nt,cdr3_aa
TRBJ1-6,TRBV9,.,.,13,TGTGCCAGCAGCGTAGAGGGTAATTCACCCCTCCACTTT,CASSVEGNSPLHF
TRBJ2-2,TRBV6-5,.,TRBD2,16,TGTGCCAGCAGTCGTACTAGCGGGGGGAACACCGGGGAGCTGTTTTTT,CASSRTSGGNTGELFF
TRBJ2-7,TRBV11-3,.,TRBD1,16,TGTGCCAGCAGCCCTAATTACAGGGGCTCGAGGGACGAGCAGTACTTC,CASSPNYRGSRDEQYF
TRBJ2-7,TRBV29-1,few,TRBD1,14,TGCAGCGTGCAATTAGGACAGGGGGCGTACGAGCAGTACTTC,CSVQLGQGAYEQYF
TRBJ2-1,TRBV24-1,.,.,14,TGTGCCACCAGTTCAGCAGGGTCTGTTAATGAGCAGTTCTTC,CATSSAGSVNEQFF
TRBJ2-5,TRBV2,.,TRBD1,16,TGTGCCAGCAGGAGACAGGGGGTGTCTAGTCAAGAGACCCAGTACTTC,CASRRQGVSSQETQYF
TRBJ2-7,TRBV9,.,TRBD2,17,TGTGCCAGCAGTCGCGGTTGGACTAGCGGGGGGGCCCCCGAGCAGTACTTC,CASSRGWTSGGAPEQYF
TRBJ2-3,TRBV5-5,.,TRBD2,14,TGTGCCAGCAGCATGGGACTAGTATCAGATACGCAGTATTTT,CASSMGLVSDTQYF
TRBJ2-7,TRBV27,.,.,12,TGTGCCAGCAGTTTTAATCTGGGAGAGCAGTACTTC,CASSFNLGEQYF
TRBJ2-3,TRBV11-3,few,.,15,TGTGCCAGCAGTAAAAGAGGCGTCGGGACAGATACGCAGTATTTT,CASSKRGVGTDTQYF
TRBJ2-4,TRBV5-6,.,TRBD2,17,TGTGCCAGCAGCTTGGGCCGACTAGCGGGGTCTGTAAACATTCAGTACTTC,CASSLGRLAGSVNIQYF
TRBJ2-3,TRBV5-6,few,TRBD2,17,TGTGCCAGCAGCTTGGCCGGCCTAGCGGGGGTGAGAGATACGCAGTATTTT,CASSLAGLAGVRDTQYF
TRBJ2-5,TRBV28,.,TRBD2,18,TGTACCAGCAGTTCCCGGACTAGCGGGGGACGAGTACAAGAGACCCAGTACTTC,CTSSSRTSGGRVQETQYF
TRBJ2-7,TRBV27,.,.,13,TGTGCCAGCAGTTTGGCTAGAACCTACGAGCAGTACTTC,CASSLARTYEQYF
TRBJ2-7,TRBV5-5,few,TRBD1,14,TGTGCCAGCAGCTTCGGGACAGGTTTGTTAGAGCAGTACTTC,CASSFGTGLLEQYF
TRBJ2-7,TRBV7-8,.,TRBD2,16,TGTGCCAGCAGCTTAGCGGTAGCGGGGGTTTACAATGAGCAGTACTTC,CASSLAVAGVYNEQYF
TRBJ1-5,TRBV7-2,few,.,13,TGTGCCAGCAGCTTAGCGGTGGGACAGCCCCAGCATTTT,CASSLAVGQPQHF
TRBJ2-4,TRBV2,few,TRBD2,15,TGTGCCAGCAGTGAATTTAAGCGGGGGGGCCGCACCCAGTACTTC,CASSEFKRGGRTQYF
TRBJ2-1,TRBV5-1,.,.,12,TGCGCCAGCAGCCAGGACAAGGCTGAGCAGTTCTTC,CASSQDKAEQFF
TRBJ2-1,TRBV7-2,few,.,12,TGTGCCAGCAGCTTAGATACGGATGAGCAGTTCTTC,CASSLDTDEQFF
TRBJ2-1,TRBV12-3/TRBV12-4,.,.,13,TGTGCCAGCAGTGTGTCGGGGAGGAATGAGCAGTTCTTC,CASSVSGRNEQFF
TRBJ1-6,TRBV4-2,many,.,16,TGTGCCAGCAGCCAAGAGGAAGGGGTAGGTAATTCACCCCTCCACTTT,CASSQEEGVGNSPLHF
TRBJ1-5,TRBV6-1,.,.,15,TGTGCCAGCAGTGAAGCGGGACATCCGAATCAGCCCCAGCATTTT,CASSEAGHPNQPQHF
TRBJ1-2,TRBV3-1,few,.,14,TGTGCCAGCAGCCGGACAGTCCCTAACTATGGCTACACCTTC,CASSRTVPNYGYTF
TRBJ1-2,TRBV29-1,few,.,10,TGCAGCGTTCGGAGCTATGGCTACACCTTC,CSVRSYGYTF
TRBJ2-7,TRBV12-3/TRBV12-4,.,.,13,TGTGCCAGCAGTTTTGCCAGGACCTACGAGCAGTACTTC,CASSFARTYEQYF
TRBJ2-3,TRBV6-1,.,TRBD2,16,TGTGCCAGCAATGAAGGAAGCGGGGCAACCGCAGATACGCAGTATTTT,CASNEGSGATADTQYF
TRBJ1-1,TRBV25-1,few,.,13,TGTGCCAGCAGTGAAGGCGGGCGGGGCAGGGCTTTCTTT,CASSEGGRGRAFF
TRBJ2-1,TRBV14,.,.,11,TGTACCAGCAGCCATAGCAATGAGCAGTTCTTC,CTSSHSNEQFF
TRBJ1-5,TRBV28,.,.,16,TGTGCCAGCAGTTTATACAGGGTGGATAGCAATCAGCCCCAGCATTTT,CASSLYRVDSNQPQHF
TRBJ2-3,TRBV20-1,.,TRBD1,14,TGCAGTGCTAGCGAGACAGGGAGTACAGATACGCAGTATTTT,CSASETGSTDTQYF
TRBJ1-6,TRBV7-2,many,.,16,TGTGCCAGCAGCTTAGCCCAGGGTGTATACAATTCACCCCTCCACTTT,CASSLAQGVYNSPLHF
TRBJ2-7,TRBV9,.,.,13,TGTGCCAGCAGCGCAGACCCCTACAATGAGCAGTACTTC,CASSADPYNEQYF
TRBJ1-2,TRBV11-2,.,TRBD1,13,TGTGCCAGCAGAGCGACAGGGGAGATTGGCTACACCTTC,CASRATGEIGYTF
TRBJ2-7,TRBV7-8,many,TRBD2,14,TGTGCCAGCAGCTTAGTGGGACTAGGGGGCGAGCAGTACTTC,CASSLVGLGGEQYF
TRBJ1-2,TRBV27,.,.,12,TGTGCCAGCAGTTTAAAAGGGATCGGCTACACCTTC,CASSLKGIGYTF
TRBJ2-5,TRBV6-2/TRBV6-3,.,.,14,TGTGCCAGCAGAGGGGGGGAGACCTACAATGAGCAGTACTTC,CASRGGETYNEQYF
TRBJ2-1,TRBV4-3,few,.,15,TGCGCCAGCAGCCAAGATGGACCCGGGGACGGACAGCAGTTCTTC,CASSQDGPGDGQQFF
TRBJ2-7,TRBV13,few,TRBD1,15,TGTGCCAGCAGCCAAGGACAGGGGCGGTACAATGAGCAGTACTTC,CASSQGQGRYNEQYF
TRBJ1-2,TRBV7-9,.,.,16,TGTGCCAGCAGCTTAGGACAACCCGGACTTCTCTATGGCTACACCTTC,CASSLGQPGLLYGYTF
TRBJ2-1,TRBV20-1,many,TRBD2,17,TGCAGTGCTAGGCCCCTCGTCGGTAGCGGGAACTACAATGAGCAGTTCTTC,CSARPLVGSGNYNEQFF